The clone carrying this TCR beta chain appeared a single time. In germline, CDR1 is SGHRS, CDR2 YFSETQ. This CDR3 has 18 residues. Trimming removed 6 bases from V and 5 bases from J; junction bases left unmatched: 19. This sample stems from a study of blood T cell repertoires in COVID-19. Looking at the study overall: The cDNA or gDNA used as material had been derived from T cells, B-cell-depleted T cells, or PBMCs.

The authors' processing: Amplified reference gene primers provided the basis for estimating nucleated cell counts. Clones were read by immunoSEQ multiplex PCR, and TCRdb kept only the in-frame ones, dropping some. V and J calls and clone size follow that table, whereas D and trimming were derived from the DNA. The data contain a few hundred thousand clones, around 87% of them singletons. The sequenced material came from peripheral blood. The TCR originated in a woman between 25 and 40 years old with COVID-19, enrolled during active disease. V gene TRBV5-1 combines with J gene TRBJ2-2; TRBD2 agrees at 7 bases. The CDR3 DNA reads TGCGCCAGCACTATTGCGAGGAACCACATGGGGGGGACCGGGGAGCTGTTTTTT. Its protein product is CASTIARNHMGGTGELFF. Filled out from reference TRBV5-1 and TRBJ2-2, the complete variable domain reads KAGVTQTPRYLIKTRGQQVTLSCSPISGHRSVSWYQQTPGQGLQFLFEYFSETQRNKGNFPGRFSGRQFSNSRSEMNVSTLELGDSALYLCASTIARNHMGGTGELFFGEGSRLTVL.